These T cell receptor beta chains were read from a single sample in a study of cytomegalovirus exposure and HLA in healthy donors. Data came from immunoSEQ multiplex PCR; TCRdb stores just in-frame clones and leaves some out. The sample records 150,000 to 200,000 clones, 65% to 85% being singletons. The sequenced sample consisted of PBMCs. All receptors derive from a young man in good health and CMV-seronegative. Each CDR3 is given with its conserved first and last residue. Each record gives: clone size, V gene, D gene, J gene, CDR3 protein, CDR3 DNA. The D gene is left open where the match is weak. Expanded clones get a size class; other rows say once, few or many, or leave the size out.

size: once; V: TRBV5-4; D: -; J: TRBJ2-5; CDR3: CASSLARGSRETQYF; DNA: TGTGCCAGCAGCTTGGCCCGGGGGTCTAGGGAGACCCAGTACTTC
size: -; V: TRBV5-3; D: -; J: TRBJ1-6; CDR3: CARRFPPTGVYNSPLHF; DNA: TGTGCCAGAAGGTTCCCGCCGACAGGCGTATATAATTCACCCCTCCACTTT
size: -; V: TRBV11-2; D: -; J: TRBJ1-1; CDR3: CASMRERTDTEAFF; DNA: TGTGCCAGCATGAGAGAGCGGACGGACACTGAAGCTTTCTTT
size: -; V: TRBV9; D: TRBD1; J: TRBJ2-1; CDR3: CASGKGAQNEQFF; DNA: TGTGCCAGCGGAAAGGGGGCGCAAAATGAGCAGTTCTTC
size: -; V: TRBV5-4; D: TRBD1; J: TRBJ2-5; CDR3: CASSWDRGPETQYF; DNA: TGTGCCAGCAGCTGGGACAGGGGTCCGGAGACCCAGTACTTC
size: -; V: TRBV7-8; D: -; J: TRBJ1-5; CDR3: CASSLGTTGGAQHF; DNA: TGTGCCAGCAGCCTCGGGACAACCGGTGGGGCCCAGCATTTT
size: -; V: TRBV7-2; D: -; J: TRBJ1-2; CDR3: CASSLVLPRLRGYTF; DNA: TGTGCCAGCAGCTTAGTACTTCCGAGGCTGCGTGGCTACACCTTC
size: -; V: TRBV6-5; D: -; J: TRBJ1-1; CDR3: CASSYREMNTEAFF; DNA: TGTGCCAGCAGTTACCGCGAAATGAACACTGAAGCTTTCTTT
size: -; V: TRBV29-1; D: -; J: TRBJ2-1; CDR3: CSVESPGSRSYNEQFF; DNA: TGCAGCGTTGAATCCCCGGGATCTCGCTCCTACAATGAGCAGTTCTTC
size: -; V: TRBV28; D: -; J: TRBJ2-4; CDR3: CASSLQLTALAKNIQYF; DNA: TGTGCCAGCAGTTTACAGTTGACAGCCCTAGCCAAAAACATTCAGTACTTC
size: once; V: TRBV7-9; D: TRBD1; J: TRBJ1-2; CDR3: CASSHNTGAAGYTF; DNA: TGTGCCAGCAGCCATAACACAGGGGCCGCTGGCTACACCTTC
size: -; V: TRBV19; D: -; J: TRBJ1-5; CDR3: CASSRDGGDQPQHF; DNA: TGTGCCAGTAGTAGGGACGGGGGGGATCAGCCCCAGCATTTT
size: -; V: TRBV7-8; D: TRBD2; J: TRBJ2-1; CDR3: CASSPGTSGSRDEQFF; DNA: TGTGCCAGCAGCCCAGGGACTAGCGGGAGCCGGGATGAGCAGTTCTTC
size: -; V: TRBV5-1; D: -; J: TRBJ2-7; CDR3: CASSLGTAMAYEQYF; DNA: TGCGCCAGCAGCTTGGGGACAGCGATGGCCTACGAGCAGTACTTC
size: -; V: TRBV4-1; D: -; J: TRBJ2-7; CDR3: CASSQSRASYEQYF; DNA: TGCGCCAGCAGCCAATCCAGGGCCTCCTACGAGCAGTACTTC
size: -; V: TRBV10-3; D: TRBD2; J: TRBJ2-3; CDR3: CAINRGGPYTDTQYF; DNA: TGTGCCATAAATCGGGGGGGCCCTTACACAGATACGCAGTATTTT
size: -; V: TRBV4-2; D: -; J: TRBJ2-7; CDR3: CASSQVNGAGYEQYF; DNA: TGTGCCAGCAGCCAAGTAAACGGTGCAGGCTACGAGCAGTACTTC
size: once; V: TRBV6-5; D: -; J: TRBJ1-4; CDR3: CASSYSRQGFEKLFF; DNA: TGTGCCAGCAGTTACTCCCGGCAGGGCTTCGAAAAACTGTTTTTT
size: -; V: TRBV11-3; D: -; J: TRBJ2-2; CDR3: CASSGVGGELFF; DNA: TGTGCCAGCAGCGGTGTCGGCGGGGAGCTGTTTTTT
size: -; V: TRBV7-9; D: TRBD1; J: TRBJ2-3; CDR3: CASSSGGADTQYF; DNA: TGTGCCAGCAGCTCAGGGGGCGCAGATACGCAGTATTTT
size: -; V: TRBV19; D: -; J: TRBJ2-7; CDR3: CASSISGGNYYEQYF; DNA: TGTGCCAGTAGTATATCCGGGGGTAATTATTACGAGCAGTACTTC
size: few; V: TRBV27; D: -; J: TRBJ1-5; CDR3: CASSLGGDQPQHF; DNA: TGTGCCAGCAGTTTAGGAGGGGATCAGCCCCAGCATTTT
size: -; V: TRBV7-9; D: TRBD2; J: TRBJ2-1; CDR3: CASSSSGGRPNYEQFF; DNA: TGTGCCAGCAGCTCGAGCGGGGGGCGGCCCAATTATGAGCAGTTCTTC
size: once; V: TRBV2; D: TRBD2; J: TRBJ2-7; CDR3: CASKVDSVQREFYEQYF; DNA: TGTGCCAGCAAGGTCGACAGTGTACAGCGGGAGTTTTACGAGCAGTACTTC
size: -; V: TRBV19; D: TRBD2; J: TRBJ2-7; CDR3: CASTPGLAEGQYF; DNA: TGTGCCAGTACCCCGGGACTAGCGGAGGGGCAGTACTTC
size: -; V: TRBV4-2; D: -; J: TRBJ2-1; CDR3: CASSQEVRDSFNEQFF; DNA: TGTGCCAGCAGCCAAGAGGTGAGGGACTCCTTTAATGAGCAGTTCTTC
size: once; V: TRBV5-1; D: -; J: TRBJ2-7; CDR3: CASSLVQGPYEQYF; DNA: TGCGCCAGCAGCTTGGTTCAGGGCCCCTACGAGCAGTACTTC